This T cell receptor beta chain was identified in a study of T cell repertoires in cytomegalovirus infection. Study summary: Indicated by public TCR beta signatures were CMV infection and matching HLA type. Points from the study as a whole: The cumulative frequency of public TCR beta families distinguished individuals who carried CMV together with the relevant HLA.

Ten or more counts support this clonotype. Its antigen is as yet unknown. CDR1 and CDR2 from the germline V gene are SGHTA and FQGNSA. The CDR3 is 13 residues long. The V and J ends lost 3 bases and 6 bases respectively, with 10 bases between them. TCRdb re-derived calls from the reads in MiXCR, one entry per CDR3 protein. The profile shows some 390,000 distinct CDR3 sequences, 15% to 20% of them singletons. The sample taken for sequencing was PBMCs. This TCR came from a human donor in good health (CMV status not recorded). Some clones in this sample may be carry-over from other donors' samples. The chain recombines TRBV7-2 with TRBJ2-3; D unclear. The CDR3 DNA reads as TGTGCCAGCAGCTTCGGCCCTGTCGATACGCAGTATTTT. This encodes CASSFGPVDTQYF.